This is a list of T cell receptor beta chains from one sample in a study of OX40 agonist ivuxolimab in advanced cancers. Produced via immunoSEQ multiplex PCR; TCRdb's table is partial and in-frame only. The sample includes 13,000 or so clones, 80% of them seen just once. Sequencing used CD4+ or CD8+ T cells sorted from blood, obtained in a trial of the OX40 agonist ivuxolimab. The receptors come from an adult with an advanced solid tumor such as melanoma, head and neck, liver or kidney cancer. Both conserved end residues are part of each CDR3. The D gene is left open where the match is weak. Size is omitted from some rows. Given values are once, few, many or a class for expanded clones.

j_call	cdr3_length	v_call	clone_size	d_call	cdr3_aa
TRBJ2-7	14	TRBV11-2	.	TRBD2	CASSLGSGVYEQYF
TRBJ1-2	14	TRBV9	few	.	CASSVDNRAYGYTF
TRBJ1-4	20	TRBV21-1	.	.	CASSPRGRDRCGGMGEKLFF
TRBJ1-2	14	TRBV28	.	.	CASSVWDDVYGYTF
TRBJ1-5	15	TRBV9	medium-sized	.	CASGGADHSNQPQHF
TRBJ2-7	13	TRBV18	.	.	CASSPPESYEQYF
TRBJ2-2	14	TRBV4-1	once	.	CASSQDRTAGELFF
TRBJ2-5	13	TRBV6-1	.	TRBD1	CASMTGIGETQYF
TRBJ2-2	16	TRBV7-6	.	TRBD2	CASSSASGGNTGELFF
TRBJ2-7	13	TRBV27	medium-sized	.	CASRSRGSYEQYF
TRBJ2-7	14	TRBV19	once	TRBD2	CASSPGLAGYEQYF
TRBJ2-7	16	TRBV13	.	.	CASSHPRASANYEQYF
TRBJ2-4	15	TRBV7-9	.	TRBD1	CASSLVGTGENIQYF
TRBJ2-7	14	TRBV7-2	.	.	CASSLLSFLYEQYF
TRBJ1-3	13	TRBV2	.	.	CASSRGRGNTIYF
TRBJ2-1	15	TRBV28	.	TRBD1	CASSLLQGVQYEQFF
TRBJ1-2	13	TRBV13	.	.	CASSRGSNYGYTF
TRBJ1-6	13	TRBV11-2	once	.	CASSLESDSPLHF
TRBJ1-5	15	TRBV5-6	.	TRBD1	CASSLKRTGDQPQHF
TRBJ2-1	13	TRBV30	medium-sized	.	CAWSGGSYNEQFF
TRBJ2-7	15	TRBV9	.	TRBD1	CASSASGTGSYEQYF
TRBJ2-3	16	TRBV7-9	.	TRBD2	CASSSPGGPNTDTQYF
TRBJ2-6	15	TRBV11-2	.	.	CASRPDGSGANVLTF
TRBJ1-1	13	TRBV6-5	.	.	CASSYSLATEAFF
TRBJ2-1	14	TRBV27	once	TRBD2	CASSILAGDNEQFF
TRBJ2-7	14	TRBV5-4	.	TRBD2	CASSLGRGGYEQYF
TRBJ2-7	14	TRBV9	.	.	CASSVAGSGYEQYF
TRBJ1-3	14	TRBV28	.	.	CASSFSVIGNTIYF
TRBJ2-1	15	TRBV9	.	.	CASSVETVSYNEQFF
TRBJ2-5	13	TRBV11-2	.	.	CASSLESGETQYF
TRBJ2-2	16	TRBV15	.	.	CATSGTPGLSTGELFF
TRBJ2-1	14	TRBV29-1	.	.	CSVEQGLRGYEQFF
TRBJ1-3	16	TRBV7-8	.	.	CASSLVTVDSGNTIYF
TRBJ2-7	16	TRBV13	.	TRBD2	CASSSTRAGYSYEQYF
TRBJ2-1	11	TRBV19	.	.	CASTSGGEQFF
TRBJ2-1	16	TRBV10-2	.	.	CASSESGGRSYNEQFF
TRBJ1-1	16	TRBV7-9	.	TRBD1	CASSPLNRGAYTEAFF
TRBJ2-2	13	TRBV29-1	.	TRBD1	CSVRTGGFGELFF
TRBJ1-5	15	TRBV15	few	TRBD1	CATSDTGVGNQPQHF
TRBJ1-1	13	TRBV7-3	once	.	CASSLETGTEAFF
TRBJ1-1	14	TRBV7-9	.	.	CASSLGRGAAEAFF
TRBJ2-6	16	TRBV19	.	.	CASTHPSHSGANVLTF
TRBJ1-4	18	TRBV28	.	.	CASSLLIVQGATNEKLFF
TRBJ1-5	13	TRBV6-5	medium-sized	.	CASSRNSNQPQHF
TRBJ2-2	14	TRBV27	.	.	CASRTQGNTGELFF
TRBJ2-7	16	TRBV5-1	medium-sized	TRBD2	CASSLALAGGYYEQYF
TRBJ1-1	14	TRBV6-6	.	.	CASSYAALNTEAFF
TRBJ2-1	14	TRBV27	.	TRBD1	CASRSGTGMNEQFF
TRBJ1-4	15	TRBV7-6	.	.	CASSPDIGTNEKLFF
TRBJ2-2	16	TRBV7-9	.	TRBD1	CASSLRDRGFHGELFF
TRBJ2-5	15	TRBV7-2	.	TRBD2	CASSPLAGVNGTQYF
TRBJ2-5	17	TRBV5-1	.	.	CASSFTTLRAPGETQYF
TRBJ2-1	18	TRBV11-3	few	.	CASSSGTGSGGSYNEQFF
TRBJ2-1	12	TRBV28	once	.	CASSLPRGGQFF